This TCR beta chain was identified in a study of shared clonotypes between healthy human individuals. Study-level information: Two women and a few men aged 18 to 49 served as donors. Whole-study findings and limits: Tissue TCR repertoires likely differ from these blood-only repertoires. Relative to clonotypes present in all four donors, those not shared had lower generation probabilities.

CD4+ cell separation produced CD45RA+ naive and CD45RA-negative memory subsets. Produced via immunoSEQ multiplex PCR; TCRdb's table is partial and in-frame only. The sample records about 700,000 clones, about 74% being singletons. As concerns this clone: The antigen is not known.

The CDR3 has 15 residues. Germline CDR1 and CDR2: SNHLY and FYNNEI. V shed 4 bases and J shed 0 bases, with 10 bases lying between them. V usage is TRBV2 and J usage is TRBJ1-5; D is ambiguous. Sequencing used memory CD4+ T cells sorted from blood. The subset is: CD45RA-negative fraction. This receptor was taken from a woman aged 25 to 39 in good health. The CDR3 sequence is CASSVWRSSNQPQHF. The DNA for the CDR3 is TGTGCCAGCAGTGTATGGAGAAGTAGCAATCAGCCCCAGCATTTT.